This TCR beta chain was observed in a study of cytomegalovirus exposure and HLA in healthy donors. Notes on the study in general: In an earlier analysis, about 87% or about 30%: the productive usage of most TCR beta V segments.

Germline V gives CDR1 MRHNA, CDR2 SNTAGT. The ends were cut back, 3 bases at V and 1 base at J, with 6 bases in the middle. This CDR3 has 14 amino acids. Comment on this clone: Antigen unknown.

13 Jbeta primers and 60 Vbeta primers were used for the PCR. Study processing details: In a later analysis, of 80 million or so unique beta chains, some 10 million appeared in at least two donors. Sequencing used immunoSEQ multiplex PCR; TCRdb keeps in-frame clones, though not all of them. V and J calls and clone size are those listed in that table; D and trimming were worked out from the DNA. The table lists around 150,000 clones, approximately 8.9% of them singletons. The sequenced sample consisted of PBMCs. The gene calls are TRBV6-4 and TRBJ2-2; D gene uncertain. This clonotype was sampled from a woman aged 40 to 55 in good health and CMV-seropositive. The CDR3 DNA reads TGTGCCAGCAGTGAGTCAGGGAACACCGGGGAGCTGTTTTTT. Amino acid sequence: CASSESGNTGELFF.